This T cell receptor beta chain was observed in a study of blood T cell repertoires in COVID-19. Study summary: Specimens from acute and convalescent COVID-19 originated in the United States, Italy and Spain. Sample material is recorded as cDNA or gDNA derived from T cells, B-cell-depleted T cells, or PBMCs.

As handled by the study authors: Amplification of reference gene primers provided the estimated nucleated cell counts. Method: immunoSEQ multiplex PCR; TCRdb's copy keeps in-frame clones and lacks some. D and trimming come from the DNA, and the V and J calls and clone size come from that table. The sample has under 200,000 clones; roughly 87% are singletons. This CDR3 is built from 13 residues. With 5 bases clipped from V and 3 bases from J, the junction kept 0 bases outside the gene matches. The Seattle site enrolled patients during active infection and followed them longitudinally. The source material was peripheral blood. The TCR was taken from a woman aged 60-75 years with COVID-19, enrolled during active disease. This chain links TRBV12-3 or TRBV12-4 with TRBJ2-4; 8 nucleotides agree with TRBD1. This chain's CDR3 is CASSTGGKNIQYF. In DNA, the CDR3 is TGTGCCAGCAGTACAGGGGGCAAAAACATTCAGTACTTC.